This note documents a single T cell receptor beta chain sequence. This specimen comes from a study of blood T cell repertoires in COVID-19. About the research overall: Sites across the United States, Italy and Spain contributed samples from acute and convalescent COVID-19. T cells, B-cell-depleted T cells, or PBMCs provided the cDNA or gDNA that served as material.

Profiling relied on immunoSEQ multiplex PCR, and the TCRdb table lists in-frame clones only, not all of them. The data show 200,000 to 250,000 clones, with about 86% seen just once and approximately 3% held by the top ten. Germline V gene data show CDR1 as LGHDT and CDR2 as YNNKEL (reference sequence). Trimming cost V 6 bases and J 8 bases; bases outside gene matches: 10. The CDR3 is made up of 15 amino acids. The chain links TRBV3-1 (or the pseudogene TRBV3-2) to TRBJ1-4, with TRBD1 matching over 9 bases. The specimen was PBMCs or T cells enriched from blood (not recorded which). This receptor was taken from a woman aged 45-65 years in a cohort exposed to, infected with or recovered from COVID-19 (not recorded which). The CDR3 nucleotides are TGTGCCAGCAGTTTCGTTGGGACAGGGATCGAAAAACTGTTTTTT. Translated, it gives CASSFVGTGIEKLFF.